Below, 26 T cell receptor beta chains from the same sample are listed, as sequenced in a study of T cells in women clearing cervical HPV infection. Sequenced by immunoSEQ multiplex PCR; TCRdb stores in-frame clones only, minus some. The repertoire table contains more than 40,000 clones. Sequenced input: blood buffy coat. All receptors come from a woman between 18 and 70 years old with a cervical HPV16 infection that either progressed to CIN3+ or cleared (not recorded which).

On this clone: The sample has other DNA sequences that encode this CDR3 too. The CDR3 DNA, read in part, is TGCAGTGCTAGAGATCTCCGGGCTAGCGGAAGGAGCTCCTACAATGAG. Translated, it gives CSARDLRASGRSSYNE. The CDR3 in full is CSARDLRASGRSSYNEQFF. J is TRBJ2-1 and V is TRBV20-1; 7 nucleotides align to TRBD2. The read ends 3 residues early relative to the CDR3; the germline J gene fills the gap. Germline V gene sequence: CDR1 DFQATT, CDR2 SNEGSKA (reference sequence). V lost 0 bases and J lost 0; bases outside the gene matches: 14. The length of the CDR3 is 19 residues.

The CDR3 reads CASSPPTMGQLTNQPQHF. The sequenced CDR3 bases are TGTGCCAGCTCACCACCTACCATGGGGCAGCTAACCAATCAGCCC. J is TRBJ1-5 and V is TRBV18; perhaps TRBD1 as D (5 bases). The CDR3 extends 3 residues past the end of the read, so its final part is completed from the germline J gene. Germline values: CDR1 KGHSH, CDR2 LQKENI. The CDR3 has 18 residues. V was shortened by 0 bases and J by 3 bases, with 18 bases between the two germline ends.

Notes on this clone: From the germline J gene comes the end of the CDR3, since the read stops 3 residues before it. This chain uses TRBV18 with TRBJ1-4, with D possibly being TRBD1 (5 bases). CDR1 KGHSH and CDR2 LQKENI come from the germline V gene. With 3 bases removed from V and 5 bases from J, the gap between germline ends came to 19 bases. The CDR3 runs to 17 residues. CDR3 bases read: TGTGCCAGCTCACCCGGTCCTCGGGGGGTGTCGAATGAAAAA. It yields the protein CASSPGPRGVSNEK. The CDR3 in its entirety is CASSPGPRGVSNEKLFF.

On this clone: The read stops 3 residues short of the end of the CDR3; the missing end is completed from the germline J gene. V usage is TRBV18 and J usage is TRBJ1-2; D remains ambiguous. Germline CDR1 KGHSH, CDR2 LQKENI. The CDR3 runs to 16 residues. CDR3 region: CASSPMARSATDTYTF. The CDR3 DNA, read in part, is TGTGCCAGCTCACCAATGGCCAGATCTGCCACAGATACC.

As for this clone: The CDR3 end is not reached by the read, which stops 3 residues before it; the germline J gene fills it in. The chain uses TRBV18 and TRBJ1-2; 7 bases line up with TRBD1. The germline V gene encodes CDR1 KGHSH and CDR2 LQKENI. The CDR3 extends over 17 amino acids. This CDR3 reads CASSPEDRRLAKNIYTF. The sequenced CDR3 bases are TGTGCCAGCTCACCGGAGGACAGGCGATTGGCCAAAAACATC.

With respect to this clone: The observed sequence ends 3 residues before the CDR3 terminus, with the missing tail filled in from the germline J gene. The V call is TRBV10-3, the J call TRBJ1-2; D perhaps matches TRBD1 (6 bases). CDR3 length: 12 amino acids. In germline, CDR1 is ENHRY, CDR2 SYGVKD. The sequenced CDR3 bases are TGTGCCATCAATCGGGGGGCGGAAGGC. It yields the protein CAINRGAEG. The whole CDR3 sequence reads CAINRGAEGYTF.

In the case of this clone: The observed sequence ends 3 residues before the CDR3 terminus, with the missing tail filled in from the germline J gene. The chain has TRBV18 and TRBJ2-4, with 7 positions matching TRBD1. V shed 1 base, J shed 0 bases, and the junction held 6 bases outside the gene matches. CDR3 size: 17 residues. The germline V gene encodes CDR1 KGHSH and CDR2 LQKENI. The CDR3 region is CASSPLTGDLAKNIQYF. CDR3 DNA, as far as it was read: TGTGCCAGCTCACCACTAACAGGGGATCTAGCCAAAAACATT.

CDR3 bases read: TGTGCCAGCAGTGAGGGGGAAAAA. Its translation is CASSEGEK. The whole CDR3 region reads CASSEGEKLFF. The gene calls are TRBV12-3 or TRBV12-4 and TRBJ1-4; the D gene is possibly TRBD1 (5 bases). The read halts 3 residues ahead of the CDR3 end, with the missing end drawn from the germline J gene. V was trimmed by 5 bases and J by 8 bases, leaving 6 bases between them. This CDR3 is built from 11 residues.

Note on this clone: The read terminates 3 residues ahead of where the CDR3 ends, so the germline J gene completes it. This sequence joins TRBV5-6 and TRBJ2-7; D is perhaps TRBD1 (6 bases). The CDR3 runs 15 residues. Trimming left V 3 bases short and J 0 bases short, with 13 bases between. Germline CDR1 SGHDT, CDR2 YYEEEE. The sequenced part of the CDR3 DNA is TGTGCCAGCAGCTCCATCCGGGACAACTCCTACGAG. Amino acids: CASSSIRDNSYE. The CDR3 in full is CASSSIRDNSYEQYF.

With respect to this clone: The observed sequence ends 3 residues before the CDR3 terminus, with the missing tail filled in from the germline J gene. The chain has TRBV5-1 and TRBJ2-7; 7 bases match TRBD1. Germline lookup yields CDR1 SGHRS and CDR2 YFSETQ. V was pared by 8 bases and J by 3 bases, with 2 bases of the junction left unmatched. The CDR3 spans 11 residues. The DNA read from the CDR3 is TGCGCCAGTCAGGGGGACTACGAG. Translation gives CASQGDYE. In full, the CDR3 reads CASQGDYEQYF.

To note about this clone: The CDR3 extends 3 residues past the end of the read, so its final part is completed from the germline J gene. The genes are TRBV7-6 and TRBJ2-7; maybe TRBD1 (6 bases). CDR3 length: 15 amino acids. Trimming stripped 5 bases from V and 3 bases from J, with 17 bases between. From germline, CDR1 is SGHVS and CDR2 FNYEAQ. The CDR3 DNA, read in part, is TGTGCCAGCAGCCCTCCCGGGACACCGTACTACGAG. Its translation is CASSPPGTPYYE. The full CDR3 protein is CASSPPGTPYYEQYF.

With regard to this clone: The CDR3 end is not reached by the read, which stops 3 residues before it; the germline J gene fills it in. This sequence joins TRBV4-1 and TRBJ2-3; perhaps TRBD2 as D (6 bases). V shed 0 bases and J shed 4 bases, with 14 bases lying between them. Germline-derived CDR1 and CDR2 are MGHRA and YSYEKL. CDR3 size: 16 residues. CDR3 sequence reads: CASSQEAGRLADTQYF. CDR3 bases read: TGCGCCAGCAGCCAAGAGGCGGGGAGATTGGCAGATACG.

Remarks on this clone: The CDR3 is cut off 3 residues early in the read; its end comes from the germline J gene. The V call is TRBV5-1, the J call TRBJ2-7; 8 positions agree with TRBD1. CDR1 is SGHRS and CDR2 is YFSETQ in the germline V gene. The CDR3 sequence is 15 residues long. The V gene end was trimmed by 0 bases and the J gene end by 5 bases; junction bases not matched to a gene: 7. CDR3 in amino acids: CASSLDRGSRNEQYF. The covered CDR3 bases are TGCGCCAGCAGCTTGGACAGGGGGTCCAGGAACGAG.

In regard to this clone: The read ends 3 residues early relative to the CDR3; the germline J gene fills the gap. The chain has TRBV5-4 and TRBJ2-5; tentative D call: TRBD1 (5 bases). This CDR3 is 14 amino acids long. In germline, CDR1 is SGHNT, CDR2 YYREEE (reference sequence). The ends were cut back, 0 bases at V and 1 base at J, with 7 bases in the middle. The sequenced part of the CDR3 DNA is TGTGCCAGCAGCTTGGGACAGACCCAAGAGACC. Protein sequence: CASSLGQTQET. The whole CDR3 reads CASSLGQTQETQYF.

As regards this clone: The observed sequence ends 3 residues before the CDR3 terminus, with the missing tail filled in from the germline J gene. The V call is TRBV7-3, the J call TRBJ2-2, with D perhaps matching TRBD1 (6 bases). Per germline, CDR1 SGHTA and CDR2 FQGTGA. The CDR3 loop spans 16 amino acids. CDR3 DNA, as far as it was read: TGTGCCAGCAGCAATTACAGGGTCTCTGGGGCCAACGTG. It encodes CASSNYRVSGANV. From start to end, the CDR3 is CASSNYRVSGANVLFF.

A note on this clone: Coverage ceases 3 residues before the CDR3 finishes, and the germline J gene fills in the end. The gene calls are TRBV2 and TRBJ1-2, with D maybe TRBD1 (5 bases). CDR3 size: 15 residues. CDR1 is SNHLY, CDR2 FYNNEI, per germline. Trimming cost V 7 bases and J 4 bases, with 19 bases left between them. CDR3 in amino acids: CASTASLAGTYGYTF. CDR3 DNA, as far as it was read: TGTGCCAGCACGGCCTCATTGGCGGGGACCTATGGC.

Details on this clone: The junction differs from germline at one of its ends, possibly a read error. The CDR3 is cut off 3 residues early in the read; its end comes from the germline J gene. Distinct nucleotide sequences in the sample also encode this CDR3. V and J are TRBV13 and TRBJ1-3, with a tentative D call TRBD1 (5 bases). This CDR3 contains 13 residues. Looked up from germline, CDR1 is PRHDT and CDR2 is FYEKMQ (reference sequence). The covered CDR3 bases are TGTGCCAGCAGCAGGGGCTTTGGAAACACA. It translates to CASSRGFGNT. The CDR3, in full, reads CASSRGFGNTIYF.

On this clone: Read data end 3 residues before the CDR3 end; the end is taken from the germline J gene. The J gene is TRBJ1-4, the V gene TRBV4-1, with TRBD1 matching over 10 bases. With V trimmed by 3 bases and J by 5 bases, 3 bases remained unmatched. This CDR3 has 15 amino acids. Germline V gene sequence: CDR1 MGHRA, CDR2 YSYEKL. This chain's CDR3 is CASSHPGQGNEKLFF. Partial CDR3 DNA: TGCGCCAGCAGCCACCCGGGACAGGGGAATGAAAAA.

Comments on this clone: The DNA ends 3 residues before the CDR3 does, and the rest of the CDR3 is filled in from the germline J gene. The rearrangement links TRBV2 to TRBJ1-2; TRBD1 aligns across 9 bases. This CDR3 region has 17 residues. The V and J ends lost 6 bases and 0 bases, in that order; junction bases with no gene match: 11. Germline lookup yields CDR1 SNHLY and CDR2 FYNNEI. The covered CDR3 bases are TGTGCCAGCAGCGGGTGGACAGGGGAGCTACCTAACTATGGC. Protein: CASSGWTGELPNYG. The whole CDR3 reads CASSGWTGELPNYGYTF.

Concerning this clone: With the read ending 3 residues before the CDR3 end, the germline J gene is used to fill in that end. The V call is TRBV7-6, the J call TRBJ2-3; 8 bases fit TRBD2. The V segment lost 3 bases and the J segment 2 bases; nucleotides outside the gene matches: 7. Germline CDR1 reads SGHVS; CDR2 reads FNYEAQ. This CDR3 contains 16 residues. The CDR3 protein is CASSFSLAGYTDTQYF. The sequenced part of the CDR3 DNA is TGTGCCAGCAGCTTCTCCTTAGCGGGGTACACAGATACG. Filled out from reference TRBV7-6 and TRBJ2-3, the complete variable domain reads GAGVSQSPRYKVTKRGQDVALRCDPISGHVSLYWYRQALGQGPEFLTYFNYEAQQDKSGLPNDRFSAERPEGSISTLTIQRTEQRDSAMYRCASSFSLAGYTDTQYFGPGTRLTVL.

Details on this clone: The read stops 3 residues short of the end of the CDR3; the missing end is completed from the germline J gene. This chain links TRBV7-3 with TRBJ2-1, with D tentatively TRBD1 (6 bases). CDR3 length: 13 residues. Trimming took 0 bases from V and 7 from J, leaving 7 bases between them. CDR1 is SGHTA, CDR2 FQGTGA, per germline. The DNA read from the CDR3 is TGTGCCAGCAGCTTAACAGGGGGTAATGAG. The encoded protein is CASSLTGGNE. The whole CDR3 is CASSLTGGNEQFF.

The sequenced CDR3 bases are TGTGCCAGCAGTTACCTAAATCAGCCC. Its protein is CASSYLNQP. The CDR3 in full is CASSYLNQPQHF. This chain joins TRBV6-2 or TRBV6-3 and TRBJ1-5; D gene unclear. The read is 3 residues too short to cover the CDR3 end, so that end is filled in from the germline J gene. The CDR3 loop spans 12 amino acids. The ends were cut back, 2 bases at V and 4 bases at J, with 3 bases in the middle. Germline V gives CDR1 MNHEY, CDR2 SVGEGT.

Remarks on this clone: The CDR3 end is not reached by the read, which stops 3 residues before it; the germline J gene fills it in. J is TRBJ1-2 and V is TRBV5-1; 10 nucleotides agree with TRBD1. The V gene end was trimmed by 4 bases and the J gene end by 3 bases; junction bases not matched to a gene: 6. The length of the CDR3 is 15 residues. Germline CDR1 SGHRS, CDR2 YFSETQ. The sequenced CDR3 bases are TGCGCCAGCAGCGGGACAGGGGTTTCGGACTATGGC. It specifies CASSGTGVSDYG. The CDR3 in its entirety is CASSGTGVSDYGYTF.

About this clone itself: The read stops 3 residues short of the end of the CDR3; the missing end is completed from the germline J gene. The V and J genes are TRBV5-1 and TRBJ1-6; D remains unclear. There are 16 residues in the CDR3. Trimming removed 2 bases at V and 7 bases at J, with 16 bases between. Per germline, CDR1 SGHRS and CDR2 YFSETQ. Partial CDR3 DNA: TGCGCCAGCAGCTTAACCACGACGGGGTCCAATTCACCC. This sequence encodes CASSLTTTGSNSP. The entire CDR3 sequence reads CASSLTTTGSNSPLHF.

Comment on this clone: The sequenced fragment ends 3 residues before the CDR3 boundary, so the rest is inferred from the germline J gene. V is TRBV29-1 and J is TRBJ2-5, with D possibly being TRBD2 (6 bases). Trimming removed 2 bases at V and 1 base at J, with 20 bases between. Germline V gene data show CDR1 as SQVTM and CDR2 as ANQGSEA. The CDR3 loop spans 17 amino acids. The CDR3 loop reads CSVELGGGADFQETQYF. The covered CDR3 bases are TGCAGCGTTGAACTCGGTGGAGGGGCTGATTTCCAAGAGACC.

With respect to this clone: From the germline J gene comes the end of the CDR3, since the read stops 3 residues before it. J is TRBJ2-1 and V is TRBV20-1; D is uncertain. Germline values: CDR1 DFQATT, CDR2 SNEGSKA (reference sequence). Trimming removed 6 bases from V and 3 bases from J, with 15 bases in between. CDR3 length equals 14 residues. CDR3 protein: CSAKHWRNYNEQFF. The CDR3 DNA, read in part, is TGCAGTGCCAAGCATTGGCGGAACTACAATGAG.